This T cell receptor beta chain was sequenced in a study of blood T cell repertoires in COVID-19. CDR3 length: 14 residues. The germline CDR1 and CDR2 sequences are MNHEY and SVGAGI. J was trimmed by 2 bases and V by 7 bases; bases with no gene match: 6. TCRdb's copy holds only in-frame clones and misses some; the assay was immunoSEQ multiplex PCR. The sample has 90,000 to 140,000 clones, about four fifths seen once. The chain recombines TRBV6-5 with TRBJ1-2; 8 nucleotides align to TRBD1. Sequencing was done on a sample of peripheral blood. The receptor was isolated from a woman between 65 and 79 years old with acute or convalescent COVID-19. The CDR3 nucleotides read TGTGCCAGCATCTCAGACAGGGGAAACTATGGCTACACCTTC. Translating it yields CASISDRGNYGYTF.